This T cell receptor (beta chain) was identified in a study of blood T cells in healthy people across ages. Overall study results and limits: More naive CD4+ cells and higher diversity marked long-lived donors relative to aged donors.

Germline CDR1 SGHTA, CDR2 FQGNSA. Between the trimmed V and J ends, which lost 5 bases and 8 bases, there was a span of 13 bases. CDR3 length: 13 residues. There are a few counts of this clonotype. Its antigen is not identified. A second 7 to 11 cycle PCR used barcoded and J-beta primers. TCRdb redid the calling of the 5' RACE reads with MiXCR, one entry per CDR3 protein. The sample has 1,500,000 or so distinct CDR3 sequences; approximately 39% are singletons. Donors gave around 10 milliliters of peripheral blood apiece. The chain is built from TRBV7-2 and TRBJ2-1; no clear D gene. The specimen sequenced was blood. The source is a woman between 18 and 29 years old in good health. The CDR3 here is CASSPTNYHEQFF. CDR3 nucleotide sequence: TGTGCCAGCAGCCCCACCAACTATCATGAGCAGTTCTTC.